This T cell receptor beta chain was recovered during a study of blood T cell repertoires in COVID-19. Study-level background: There were acute and convalescent COVID-19 samples, and they came from the United States, Italy and Spain. PBMCs, B-cell-depleted T cells, or T cells provided the cDNA or gDNA that made up the material.

Germline CDR1 KGHSH, CDR2 LQKENI. The CDR3 loop spans 17 amino acids. V gave up 4 bases and J gave up 2 bases; unmatched junction bases: 7. Original processing methods: By means of reference gene primer amplification, nucleated cell counts were estimated. Repertoires were generated with immunoSEQ multiplex PCR, while TCRdb's copy carries only in-frame clones and drops some. V, J and clone size are those of that table, while D and trimming were read from the DNA. The sample records about 230,000 clones, about 85% being singletons. The chain carries TRBV18 and TRBJ2-3; 12 bases are a match to TRBD2. The TCR comes from a middle-aged man with acute or convalescent COVID-19. The sample consisted of peripheral blood. The CDR3 DNA is TGTGCCAGCTCACTTCCCAGGACTAGCGGGGTCACAGATACGCAGTATTTT. Translated, it gives CASSLPRTSGVTDTQYF.